These 20 T cell receptor beta chains share one sample of origin, sequenced in a study of OX40 agonist ivuxolimab in advanced cancers. This table comes from immunoSEQ multiplex PCR, and its TCRdb copy is limited to in-frame clones, with some not included. This sample has under 95,000 clones, with about 85% found just once. The sequencing used CD4+ or CD8+ T cells sorted from blood, collected in a trial of the OX40 agonist ivuxolimab. Every receptor here comes from an adult with an advanced solid tumor such as melanoma, head and neck, liver or kidney cancer.

The genes are TRBV6-5 and TRBJ2-3; D ambiguous. CDR3 size: 12 residues. V was clipped by 7 bases and J by 0 bases, with 5 bases between them. Germline assignment: CDR1 MNHEY and CDR2 SVGAGI. CDR3 protein: CASKGSTDTQYF. CDR3 coding DNA: TGTGCCAGCAAGGGCAGCACAGATACGCAGTATTTT.

V and J are TRBV27 and TRBJ1-5; D uncertain. V was clipped by 6 bases and J by 1 base, with 16 bases between them. Germline CDR1 is MNHEY and CDR2 is SMNVEV (reference sequence). There are 16 residues in the CDR3. DNA of the CDR3: TGTGCCAGCAGCCCCGGGCAGGTTCGGAGCAATCAGCCCCAGCATTTT. Amino acid sequence: CASSPGQVRSNQPQHF.

The chain employs TRBV6-5 and TRBJ1-1, with 7 bases identical to TRBD1. Germline values: CDR1 MNHEY, CDR2 SVGAGI. With V trimmed by 6 bases and J by 8 bases, 9 bases remained unmatched. CDR3 size: 13 residues. CDR3 amino acids: CASSFRDSKEAFF. CDR3 bases: TGTGCCAGCAGCTTCCGGGACAGTAAGGAAGCTTTCTTT.

The rearrangement links TRBV28 to TRBJ1-5, with TRBD1 matching over 11 bases. Losses at the gene ends were 8 bases for V and 6 bases for J; bases not matched to a gene: 6. From germline, CDR1 is MDHEN and CDR2 SYDVKM. CDR3 size: 14 residues. CDR3 region: CASGGQGGGQPQHF. CDR3 nucleotides: TGTGCCAGCGGGGGACAGGGGGGAGGTCAGCCCCAGCATTTT.

V gene TRBV9 combines with J gene TRBJ1-4, with 10 bases fitting TRBD1. The CDR3 is made up of 16 amino acids. The V gene end was trimmed by 4 bases and the J gene end by 3 bases; junction bases not matched to a gene: 6. Germline V gene lookup returns CDR1 SGDLS and CDR2 YYNGEE. CDR3 residues: CASSPGQGLANEKLFF. CDR3 nucleotide sequence: TGTGCCAGCAGCCCGGGACAGGGGTTGGCTAATGAAAAACTGTTTTTT. The full variable domain, rest sourced from reference TRBV9 and TRBJ1-4, is DSGVTQTPKHLITATGQRVTLRCSPRSGDLSVYWYQQSLDQGLQFLIQYYNGEERAKGNILERFSAQQFPDLHSELNLSSLELGDSALYFCASSPGQGLANEKLFFGSGTQLSVL.

The chain has TRBV6-5 and TRBJ2-6; possibly TRBD2 for D (5 bases). This CDR3 is 15 amino acids long. The ends were cut back, 8 bases at V and 1 base at J, with 12 bases in the middle. The germline V gene encodes CDR1 MNHEY and CDR2 SVGAGI. The CDR3 coding sequence is TGTGCCAGCGCTAAAGAGGGTTCTGGGGCCAACGTCCTGACTTTC. It translates to CASAKEGSGANVLTF.

As regards this clone: One end of the junction varies from germline; a read error may be responsible. V is TRBV10-2 and J is TRBJ1-2; 8 bases agree with TRBD1. The CDR3 loop spans 13 amino acids. Germline loops: CDR1 WSHSY, CDR2 SAAADI. This chain's CDR3 is CTSRDRNNYGYTF. CDR3 sequence (DNA): TGCACCAGCAGGGACAGGAATAACTATGGCTACACCTTC.

The chain has TRBV5-8 and TRBJ2-2; D remains ambiguous. The CDR3 totals 14 residues. The germline V gene encodes CDR1 SGHTS and CDR2 YDEGEE. V was cut by 5 bases and J by 0 bases, with 8 bases left in between. The CDR3 nucleotides read TGTGCCAGCAGACTGGGGACGAACACCGGGGAGCTGTTTTTT. Translation gives CASRLGTNTGELFF.

The chain joins TRBV19 to TRBJ1-5, with 9 bases matching TRBD1. Germline lookup yields CDR1 LNHDA and CDR2 SQIVND (reference sequence). V trimming: 4 bases; J trimming: 5 bases; junction bases outside the gene matches: 6. This CDR3 spans 15 amino acids. The CDR3 here is CASSTEGQGHQPQHF. The DNA of the CDR3 is TGTGCCAGTAGTACTGAGGGACAGGGACATCAGCCCCAGCATTTT.

This rearrangement joins TRBV7-8 to TRBJ1-5; D not certain. The germline V gene encodes CDR1 SGHVS and CDR2 FQNEAQ. Trimming took 5 bases from V and 11 from J, leaving 19 bases between them. This CDR3 comprises 14 residues. The CDR3 nucleotides read TGTGCCAGCAGCCCCCGAACGAGGATCAGCACCCAGCATTTT. As protein: CASSPRTRISTQHF.

This chain's CDR3 is CASSPPSKGSGTYEQYF. The CDR3 nucleotides are TGTGCCAGCTCACCACCGAGTAAAGGTAGCGGGACCTACGAGCAGTACTTC. This chain connects TRBV18 to TRBJ2-7; 8 bases align to TRBD2. Germline V lookup: CDR1 KGHSH, CDR2 LQKENI. After removal of 0 bases from V and 2 bases from J, the junction contained 9 bases not matched to a gene. The CDR3 spans 17 residues.

The CDR3, as DNA: TGTGCCAGTAGTTTTGGACAGGGGCGCTCTGGGGCCAACGTCCTGACTTTC. Its protein is CASSFGQGRSGANVLTF. This chain connects TRBV19 to TRBJ2-6; 9 nucleotides align to TRBD1. The CDR3 covers 17 residues. V shed 5 bases, J shed 0 bases, and the junction held 5 bases outside the gene matches. Germline V gives CDR1 LNHDA, CDR2 SQIVND (reference sequence).

The chain employs TRBV29-1 and TRBJ2-1, with D possibly TRBD1 on 6 matching bases. CDR1 is SQVTM, CDR2 ANQGSEA, per germline. The CDR3 loop spans 13 amino acids. Trimming pared 6 bases from V and 10 bases from J, leaving 19 bases between. The CDR3 sequence: CSVDHRATGEQFF. The CDR3 DNA reads TGCAGCGTGGATCACAGGGCAACGGGGGAGCAGTTCTTC.

The chain's CDR3 is CASSSGQGDQPQHF. CDR3 nucleotides: TGTGCCAGCAGCTCAGGACAGGGGGATCAGCCCCAGCATTTT. The chain carries TRBV6-1 and TRBJ1-5; 10 positions match TRBD1. V trimming: 6 bases; J trimming: 5 bases; junction bases outside the gene matches: 4. This CDR3 has 14 residues. CDR1 MNHNS and CDR2 SASEGT come from the germline V gene.

The chain recombines TRBV18 with TRBJ2-7; the D gene is possibly TRBD2 (7 bases). The CDR3 loop spans 14 amino acids. The V end was cut by 1 base, the J end by 5 bases, with 12 bases between. Germline CDR1 and CDR2: KGHSH and LQKENI. The CDR3 region is CASSPRGGRNEQYF. Written as DNA, the CDR3 is TGTGCCAGCTCACCACGGGGGGGGCGAAACGAGCAGTACTTC. Filled out from reference TRBV18 and TRBJ2-7, the complete variable domain reads NAGVMQNPRHLVRRRGQEARLRCSPMKGHSHVYWYRQLPEEGLKFMVYLQKENIIDESGMPKERFSAEFPKEGPSILRIQQVVRGDSAAYFCASSPRGGRNEQYFGPGTRLTVT.

The chain has TRBV4-1 and TRBJ2-1, with D tentatively TRBD2 (6 bases). V lost 5 bases and J 7 bases, leaving 18 bases between the germline ends. In germline, CDR1 is MGHRA, CDR2 YSYEKL. CDR3 length equals 15 residues. The CDR3 reads CASSVPGEGRNEQFF. The CDR3 DNA sequence: TGCGCCAGCAGCGTCCCGGGCGAGGGGAGGAATGAGCAGTTCTTC.

This chain uses TRBV7-2 with TRBJ2-7; 10 bases are shared with TRBD2. The V segment lost 5 bases and the J segment 0 bases; nucleotides outside the gene matches: 4. Germline CDR1 is SGHTA and CDR2 is FQGNSA. The length of the CDR3 is 15 residues. Here the CDR3 DNA reads TGTGCCAGCAGCCCGAGGACTAGCGGCTCCTACGAGCAGTACTTC. Residues: CASSPRTSGSYEQYF. Full variable domain (outside the CDR3, taken from reference TRBV7-2 and TRBJ2-7): GAGVSQSPSNKVTEKGKDVELRCDPISGHTALYWYRQSLGQGLEFLIYFQGNSAPDKSGLPSDRFSAERTGGSVSTLTIQRTQQEDSAVYLCASSPRTSGSYEQYFGPGTRLTVT.

The chain has TRBV6-5 and TRBJ1-6, with 9 nucleotides matching TRBD1. V trimming: 6 bases; J trimming: 6 bases; junction bases outside the gene matches: 3. CDR1 MNHEY and CDR2 SVGAGI come from the germline V gene. The CDR3 is made up of 14 amino acids. The CDR3 DNA sequence: TGTGCCAGCAGACCACAGGGGGCTAATTCACCCCTCCACTTT. The encoded protein is CASRPQGANSPLHF.

This chain joins TRBV30 and TRBJ2-1, with 11 positions matching TRBD2. The germline V gene has CDR1 GTSNPN and CDR2 SVGIG (reference sequence). With V trimmed by 2 bases and J by 10 bases, 7 bases remained unmatched. The CDR3 contains 14 residues. Written as DNA, the CDR3 is TGTGCCTGGAGTCCACTAGCGGGGGCCGCGGAGCAGTTCTTC. This encodes CAWSPLAGAAEQFF. Complete variable domain (other parts from reference TRBV30 and TRBJ2-1): SQTIHQWPATLVQPVGSPLSLECTVEGTSNPNLYWYRQAAGRGLQLLFYSVGIGQISSEVPQNLSASRPQDRQFILSSKKLLLSDSGFYLCAWSPLAGAAEQFFGPGTRLTVL.

The chain is built from TRBV6-6 and TRBJ2-7; D unclear. Germline V CDR1 and CDR2: MNHNY, SVGAGI (reference sequence). This CDR3 is 13 amino acids long. The V end was cut by 0 bases, the J end by 5 bases, with 8 bases between. The CDR3 loop is CASSYSILDEQYF. The CDR3 coding sequence is TGTGCCAGCAGTTACTCGATTCTGGACGAGCAGTACTTC.